This T cell receptor beta chain was observed in a study of human T cells and chemical hapten exposure. Study overall: Patients having alopecia areata, totalis or universalis were mostly female. Notes on the study in general: Among expanded TCRs, significantly more large CDR3 similarity clusters formed than among controls.

Time point given: patch test 1, 2 weeks after DPC sensitization. Treatment noted: therapeutic diphenylcyclopropenone sensitization with weekly scalp DPC. Unfractionated whole blood served as the source for total RNA extraction. In this sample, this clonotype turned up a few times. What it binds is not known. TCRdb ran MiXCR on the RACE reads and lists one entry per CDR3 protein. This repertoire shows more than 150,000 distinct CDR3 sequences, roughly 15% found once; its top ten account for about 1.7%. The source was whole blood, collected in connection with sensitization to the hapten diphenylcyclopropenone (DPC). The sequence derives from a woman in her twenties or thirties with alopecia areata. Some clones in this sample may be carry-over from other donors' samples.

CDR3 in amino acids: CASSLFVFGGLVNEQFF. The CDR3 coding sequence is TGTGCCAGCAGTTTGTTTGTTTTTGGGGGTTTAGTTAATGAGCAGTTCTTC. The chain joins TRBV28 to TRBJ2-1, with D tentatively TRBD1 or TRBD2 (5 bases each). Trimming took 3 bases from V and 7 from J, leaving 22 bases between them. The CDR3 totals 17 residues. The germline gives CDR1 MDHEN, CDR2 SYDVKM.